This TCR beta chain was recovered during a study of beta chain features in type 1 diabetes. What was sequenced were expressed TCRB transcripts, since all of the isolated RNA had been reverse transcribed. Average reads for naive, central memory and regulatory T cell samples were around 4 million. Only in-frame clones appear in the TCRdb table, and some are missing; sequencing was by immunoSEQ multiplex PCR. Of some 150,000 clones listed, 9% to 10% were seen once; the top ten hold 0.7%. Findings and caveats of the study: In these data, an HLA type influence on TCRB rearrangement remained unresolved. Within each of all four CD4+ subsets, Type 1 diabetes patients had TCRB CDR3s that were moderately but significantly shorter.

V was pared by 6 bases and J by 4 bases, with 6 bases of the junction left unmatched. The CDR3 covers 15 residues. Germline V gene lookup returns CDR1 MNHNS and CDR2 SASEGT. Sorting based on CD45RO/CCR7/CD25/CD127/CD95/CD27 separated CD4+ naive, central memory, regulatory and stem cell-like memory cells. Concerning this clone: Its antigen is still unknown.

This TCR was sampled from a woman in her twenties or thirties with type 1 diabetes. Sequencing was performed on central memory CD4+ T cells from blood. V and J are TRBV6-1 and TRBJ2-1, with 10 bases aligning to TRBD2. CDR3 coding DNA: TGTGCCAGCAGACAACTTAGCGGGAGGTACAATGAGCAGTTCTTC. This gives the protein CASRQLSGRYNEQFF.